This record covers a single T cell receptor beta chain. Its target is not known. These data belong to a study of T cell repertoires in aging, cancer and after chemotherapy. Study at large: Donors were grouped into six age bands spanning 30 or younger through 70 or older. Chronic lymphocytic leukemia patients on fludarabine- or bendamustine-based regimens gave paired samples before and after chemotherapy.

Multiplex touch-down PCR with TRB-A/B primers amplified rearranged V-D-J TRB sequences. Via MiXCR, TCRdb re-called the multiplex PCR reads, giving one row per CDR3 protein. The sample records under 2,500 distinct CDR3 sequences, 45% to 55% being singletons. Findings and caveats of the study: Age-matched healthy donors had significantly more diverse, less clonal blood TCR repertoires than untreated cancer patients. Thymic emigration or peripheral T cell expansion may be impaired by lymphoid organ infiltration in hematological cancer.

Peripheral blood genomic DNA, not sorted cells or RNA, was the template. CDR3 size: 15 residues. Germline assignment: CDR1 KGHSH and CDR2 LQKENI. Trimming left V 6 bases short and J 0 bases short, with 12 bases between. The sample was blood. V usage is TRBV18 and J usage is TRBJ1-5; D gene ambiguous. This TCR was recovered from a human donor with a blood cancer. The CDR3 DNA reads TGTGCCAGCTCTCCCGACGGAGCTAGCAATCAGCCCCAGCATTTT. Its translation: CASSPDGASNQPQHF.